The T cell receptor beta chain under discussion was sequenced for a study of blood T cell repertoires in COVID-19. Clinical history as reported by participants underpinned cohort assignment. Germline V gives CDR1 LNHNV, CDR2 YYDKDF (reference sequence). The CDR3 spans 16 residues. Between the trimmed V and J ends, which lost 3 bases and 0 bases, there was a span of 13 bases. Sequenced by immunoSEQ multiplex PCR; TCRdb stores in-frame clones only, minus some. The sample includes 200,000 to 250,000 clones, 85% to 90% of them seen just once. This rearrangement joins TRBV15 to TRBJ2-3, with D tentatively TRBD2 (6 bases). This TCR came from a woman in her 50s with acute COVID-19. The sequenced sample consisted of PBMCs or T cells enriched from blood (not recorded which). The DNA for the CDR3 is TGTGCCACCAGCAGGAGGTTGGCGGGAAGCACAGATACGCAGTATTTT. Translating it yields CATSRRLAGSTDTQYF.